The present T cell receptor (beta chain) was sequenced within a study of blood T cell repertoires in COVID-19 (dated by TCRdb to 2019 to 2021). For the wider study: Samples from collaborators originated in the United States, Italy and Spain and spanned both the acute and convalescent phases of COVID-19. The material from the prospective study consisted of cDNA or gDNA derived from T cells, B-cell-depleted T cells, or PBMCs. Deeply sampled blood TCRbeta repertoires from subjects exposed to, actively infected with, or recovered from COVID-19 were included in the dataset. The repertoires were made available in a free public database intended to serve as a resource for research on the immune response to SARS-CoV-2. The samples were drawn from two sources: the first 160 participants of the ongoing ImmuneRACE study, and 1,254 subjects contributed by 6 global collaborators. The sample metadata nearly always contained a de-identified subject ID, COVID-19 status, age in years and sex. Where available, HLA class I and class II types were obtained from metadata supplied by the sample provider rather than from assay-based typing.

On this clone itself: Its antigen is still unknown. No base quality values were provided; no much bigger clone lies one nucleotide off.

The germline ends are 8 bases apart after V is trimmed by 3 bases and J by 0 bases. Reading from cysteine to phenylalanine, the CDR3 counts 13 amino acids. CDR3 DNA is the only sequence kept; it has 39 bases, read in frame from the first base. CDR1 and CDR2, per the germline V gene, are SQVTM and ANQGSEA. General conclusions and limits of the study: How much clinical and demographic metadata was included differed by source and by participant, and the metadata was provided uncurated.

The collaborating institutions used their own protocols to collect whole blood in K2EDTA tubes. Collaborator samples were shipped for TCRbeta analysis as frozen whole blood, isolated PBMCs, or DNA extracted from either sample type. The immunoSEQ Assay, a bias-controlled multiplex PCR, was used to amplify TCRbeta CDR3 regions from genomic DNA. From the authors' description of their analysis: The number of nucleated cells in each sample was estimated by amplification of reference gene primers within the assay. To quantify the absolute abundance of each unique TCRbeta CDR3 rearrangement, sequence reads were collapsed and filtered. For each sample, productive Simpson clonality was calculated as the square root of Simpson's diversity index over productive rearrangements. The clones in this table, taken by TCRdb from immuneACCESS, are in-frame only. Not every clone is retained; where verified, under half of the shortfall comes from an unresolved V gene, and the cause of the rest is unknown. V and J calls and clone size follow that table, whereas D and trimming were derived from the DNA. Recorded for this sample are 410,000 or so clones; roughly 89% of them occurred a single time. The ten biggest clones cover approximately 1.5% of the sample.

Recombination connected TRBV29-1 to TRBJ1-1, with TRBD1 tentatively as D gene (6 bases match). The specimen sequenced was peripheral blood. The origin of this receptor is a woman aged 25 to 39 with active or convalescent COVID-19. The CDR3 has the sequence CSVDRGLNTEAFF. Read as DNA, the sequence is TGCAGCGTTGACAGGGGATTGAACACTGAAGCTTTCTTT.